This record concerns one T cell receptor beta chain sequence. Its antigen is as yet unknown. The assay was immunoSEQ multiplex PCR, and TCRdb's table has in-frame clones only and misses some. This sample yields some 92,000 clones, of which 92% are seen a single time; over 0.3% belongs to the top ten. This sample stems from a study of graft-versus-host responses after intestinal transplantation. Study background: Anti-thymocyte globulin induction was given to all recipients, followed by tacrolimus and steroids for around three years.

Study-level points and caveats: The study found high graft-versus-host to host-versus-graft clonal ratios in allografts of patients with graft-donor T cell macrochimerism. Present in recipient marrow, GvH clones included some that appeared first in ileum or blood.

This CDR3 has 15 residues. Germline lookup yields CDR1 LNHNV and CDR2 YYDKDF (reference sequence). The V segment lost 3 bases and the J segment 10 bases; nucleotides outside the gene matches: 12. V is TRBV15 and J is TRBJ2-1; 7 bases agree with TRBD2. Sequencing used unstimulated CD4+ T cells sorted from spleen or lymph node cells, obtained before intestinal transplant. The source is a human donor who received an intestinal transplant. CDR3 residues: CATSSWLAGGVEQFF. The CDR3 nucleotides are TGTGCCACCAGCAGCTGGTTAGCGGGTGGGGTGGAGCAGTTCTTC.